This T cell receptor (beta chain) was captured in a study of cytomegalovirus exposure and HLA in healthy donors (dated by TCRdb to about 2017). Background on the whole study: A later analysis indicated that the 130 or so validation repertoires were generated on the platform also employed for the 720 or so repertoires of the first cohort. The study aimed to test whether cataloging public T cell receptors could reveal signatures of past pathogen exposure. In addition to the first cohort of roughly 670 subjects, a separate validation cohort of some 120 different subjects was used. To predict cytomegalovirus infection status, the study combined high-throughput TCR immunosequencing, statistical association of individual TCRs with disease status, and machine learning.

The full study reports these points: A later analysis lacked HLA typing for the validation cohort, so it scored co-occurrence in that cohort across all 110 or so repertoires. The authors suggested that the approach could potentially be generalized to other disease states and immunological phenotypes. Across donors, most TCR sequences were observed very rarely, whereas some public TCRs were present in many individuals. A total of some 180 TCR beta chains were listed by the study as associated with cytomegalovirus. Three of the identified cytomegalovirus-associated TCR beta chains were confirmed in vitro to be specific for cytomegalovirus antigens. Of the cluster scores, approximately 95% were above 0 in a later analysis, which found that TCRs clustered in the first cohort also tended to co-occur in the roughly 130 validation repertoires. The classifier was reported to diagnose cytomegalovirus status with high specificity and sensitivity in both the original and validation cohorts.

The CDR3 has 15 amino acids, counting the end cysteine and phenylalanine. Only the CDR3 portion is preserved as DNA: 45 bases, with reading frame beginning at the first base. CDR1 is given as LNHDA and CDR2 as SQIVND, both from the germline V gene (reference sequence). V and J are trimmed by 7 bases and 1 base, and the gene matches miss 6 bases of the junction. A word on this clone: This receptor's antigen is unknown. Base quality data are lacking; no much larger clone is found one base away.

The donors belonged to the validation cohort of under 150 subjects, which was separate from the approximately 680-subject first cohort. Libraries came from the immunoSEQ multiplex PCR assay. The source study handled its data this way. A statistical classification framework was developed to diagnose cytomegalovirus status using the catalog of TCR beta chain sequences. TCRdb limited this immuneACCESS table to in-frame rearrangements with V and J called. A share of clones is missing; checked studies link under half to unresolved V genes, and the rest is unexplained. D and trimming were read from the DNA, whereas the V and J calls and clone size are those reported in that table. Recorded for this sample are around 70,000 clones; roughly 94% of them occurred a single time. 0.55% to 0.8% of the sample rests with the top ten.

Input material: PBMCs. The receptor was isolated from a woman aged 18-29 years in good health and CMV-seronegative. The chain couples TRBV19 to TRBJ2-2; 7 central nucleotides agree with TRBD1. The bases are TGTGCCAGTACCCAGGACAGGCAGAACACCGGGGAGCTGTTTTTT. The resulting protein is CASTQDRQNTGELFF.